These T cell receptor beta chains were read from a single sample in a study of blood T cell repertoires in COVID-19. TCRdb keeps only in-frame clones here, not all; method: immunoSEQ multiplex PCR. The sample has about 72,000 clones, about 89% seen once. The sample comprised peripheral blood. These receptors were obtained from a woman aged 60 to 75 with acute or convalescent COVID-19. The CDR3 runs from the conserved cysteine through the conserved F or W. A D gene is named only where the DNA matches it firmly. Some rows have no size entry. The others give once, few or many, or a class for an expanded clone.

>-|TRBD1|TRBJ2-5|14|TRBV19
TGTGCCAGTAGTATAGGGGGACAGGGAAAGACCCAGTACTTC
CASSIGGQGKTQYF
>once|TRBD1|TRBJ2-1|16|TRBV6-1
TGTGCCAGCAGTGGATCACAGGGGGCGGGATTCAATGAGCAGTTCTTC
CASSGSQGAGFNEQFF
>-|TRBD2|TRBJ2-3|20|TRBV5-1
TGCGCCAGCAGCTTGGAGGTAGCGGGGGGCCTTTTACTCCCCACAGATACGCAGTATTTT
CASSLEVAGGLLLPTDTQYF
>-|TRBD2|TRBJ2-5|15|TRBV19
TGTGCCAGTAGTAGGACTAGCGGGGTTCAAGAGACCCAGTACTTC
CASSRTSGVQETQYF
>-|-|TRBJ2-7|14|TRBV4-1
TGCGCCAGCAGCCCCCGGGACTCAGCCTACGAGCAGTACTTC
CASSPRDSAYEQYF
>-|-|TRBJ2-1|15|TRBV9
TGTGCCAGCAGCGTAGGGTGGGGGCCCTACAATGAGCAGTTCTTC
CASSVGWGPYNEQFF
>-|TRBD1|TRBJ2-5|15|TRBV19
TGTGCCAGTAGCAGGGACAGGGCTTCGAAAGAGACCCAGTACTTC
CASSRDRASKETQYF
>-|-|TRBJ1-1|11|TRBV6-6
TGTGCCAGCAGTTACCGGGATGAAGCTTTCTTT
CASSYRDEAFF
>-|-|TRBJ1-2|11|TRBV20-1
TGCAGTGCAGACTCCAACTATGGCTACACCTTC
CSADSNYGYTF
>-|TRBD1|TRBJ1-2|13|TRBV29-1
TGCAGCGTTGAAGATCAGGGGACAGGGGGCTACACCTTC
CSVEDQGTGGYTF
>-|-|TRBJ2-3|16|TRBV3-1/TRBV3-2
TGTGCCAGCAGCCAAGATTCACGAGGGAGGACAGATACGCAGTATTTT
CASSQDSRGRTDTQYF
>-|TRBD2|TRBJ2-5|14|TRBV11-2
TGTGCCAGCGGGATTAGCGGGATCCAAGAGACCCAGTACTTC
CASGISGIQETQYF
>-|TRBD2|TRBJ2-1|18|TRBV7-9
TGTGCCAGCAGCTTAGAGCCTAGCGGGGGGGCGTCCTACAATGAGCAGTTCTTC
CASSLEPSGGASYNEQFF
>-|TRBD2|TRBJ2-5|15|TRBV7-7
TGTGCCAGCAGCTCCAGCTTCGGGAGGGGGGAGACCCAGTACTTC
CASSSSFGRGETQYF
>-|-|TRBJ2-7|14|TRBV5-8
TGTGCCAGCAGCTATTTGACAGAAAGCTACGAGCAGTACTTC
CASSYLTESYEQYF
>-|-|TRBJ2-7|12|TRBV6-2/TRBV6-3
TGTGCCAGCAGTTACACCGCCGGCGAGCAGTACTTC
CASSYTAGEQYF
>-|TRBD1|TRBJ2-5|14|TRBV11-3
TGTGCCAGCAGGCCTCCGGGACAGCAAGAGACCCAGTACTTC
CASRPPGQQETQYF
>-|-|TRBJ1-1|14|TRBV5-1
TGCGCCAGCAGCTTGTCGACGGGGAACACTGAAGCTTTCTTT
CASSLSTGNTEAFF
>-|TRBD2|TRBJ2-5|17|TRBV4-2
TGTGCCAGCAGCCAAGGGACTAGCGGGGGCGCCTCGGGGACCCAGTACTTC
CASSQGTSGGASGTQYF
>-|TRBD2|TRBJ2-1|16|TRBV7-9
TGTGCCAGCAGCTCAATAGCGGGGGGAAGGTACAATGAGCAGTTCTTC
CASSSIAGGRYNEQFF
>-|TRBD1|TRBJ1-4|13|TRBV19
TGTGCCGGAGGAGGACAGGGGGATGAAAAACTGTTTTTT
CAGGGQGDEKLFF
>-|-|TRBJ1-3|14|TRBV19
TGTGCCAGTAAAGAGACAAAATCTGGAAACACCATATATTTT
CASKETKSGNTIYF
>once|TRBD1|TRBJ2-5|14|TRBV6-6
TGTGCCAGCAGTTACCCAGGGGGCAAAGAGACCCAGTACTTC
CASSYPGGKETQYF
>-|-|TRBJ1-6|13|TRBV6-5
TGTGCCAGCAGGGTTGACAGTAATTCACCCCTCCACTTT
CASRVDSNSPLHF
>-|TRBD2|TRBJ2-5|15|TRBV6-5
TGTGCCAGCAAACTAGCGGGGGGGATCCAAGAGACCCAGTACTTC
CASKLAGGIQETQYF
>-|TRBD1|TRBJ1-1|13|TRBV12-3/TRBV12-4
TGTGCCAGCAGTCACACTAGACAGGGGTCAGCTTTCTTT
CASSHTRQGSAFF
>-|-|TRBJ1-2|13|TRBV11-2
TGTGCCAGCAGCTTGTCAGGGGTCGGGGCTTACACCTTC
CASSLSGVGAYTF
>-|TRBD2|TRBJ2-2|17|TRBV20-1
TGCAGTGCTAGTGGGCTAGCGGGGGGGCCTGACACCGGGGAGCTGTTTTTT
CSASGLAGGPDTGELFF
>-|-|TRBJ1-2|15|TRBV2
TGTGCCAGCAGTGGACTCGGCGGGGGGTTGAATGGCTACACCTTC
CASSGLGGGLNGYTF
>-|TRBD1|TRBJ1-6|14|TRBV11-2
TGTGCCAGCAGCTTGGAGGACAGGGGCTCACCCCTCCACTTT
CASSLEDRGSPLHF
>-|TRBD2|TRBJ2-5|15|TRBV7-3
TGTGCCAGCAGCTTAAATGGGGGGGTCCAAGAGACCCAGTACTTC
CASSLNGGVQETQYF
>-|-|TRBJ1-5|14|TRBV9
TGTGCCAGCAGCGGCGGACAGTTCAATCAGCCCCAGCATTTT
CASSGGQFNQPQHF
>-|TRBD1|TRBJ2-5|14|TRBV7-2
TGTGCCAGCAGCTTATTAGTCAGGGGGGAGACCCAGTACTTC
CASSLLVRGETQYF
>-|-|TRBJ1-6|16|TRBV4-1
TGCGCCAGCAGCCAAGATTCAGTCGGGGACTATTCACCCCTCCACTTT
CASSQDSVGDYSPLHF
>-|-|TRBJ1-6|14|TRBV10-1
TGCGCCAGCCCTGGCAGGGGCCGGAATTCACCCCTCCACTTT
CASPGRGRNSPLHF
>-|-|TRBJ2-6|15|TRBV7-9
TGTGCCAGCAGCTATCCTGGGGCCGGGGCCAACGTCCTGACTTTC
CASSYPGAGANVLTF
>-|-|TRBJ2-5|13|TRBV19
TGTGCCAGTAGCATAGGTTTTATGGAGACCCAGTACTTC
CASSIGFMETQYF
>-|TRBD1|TRBJ2-2|15|TRBV10-3
TGTGCCATCAGTGAGTCGGACAGGACCACCGGGGAGCTGTTTTTT
CAISESDRTTGELFF
>once|TRBD1|TRBJ1-5|14|TRBV7-6
TGTGCCAGCAGCTTCGGGACAGGGGATCAGCCCCAGCATTTT
CASSFGTGDQPQHF